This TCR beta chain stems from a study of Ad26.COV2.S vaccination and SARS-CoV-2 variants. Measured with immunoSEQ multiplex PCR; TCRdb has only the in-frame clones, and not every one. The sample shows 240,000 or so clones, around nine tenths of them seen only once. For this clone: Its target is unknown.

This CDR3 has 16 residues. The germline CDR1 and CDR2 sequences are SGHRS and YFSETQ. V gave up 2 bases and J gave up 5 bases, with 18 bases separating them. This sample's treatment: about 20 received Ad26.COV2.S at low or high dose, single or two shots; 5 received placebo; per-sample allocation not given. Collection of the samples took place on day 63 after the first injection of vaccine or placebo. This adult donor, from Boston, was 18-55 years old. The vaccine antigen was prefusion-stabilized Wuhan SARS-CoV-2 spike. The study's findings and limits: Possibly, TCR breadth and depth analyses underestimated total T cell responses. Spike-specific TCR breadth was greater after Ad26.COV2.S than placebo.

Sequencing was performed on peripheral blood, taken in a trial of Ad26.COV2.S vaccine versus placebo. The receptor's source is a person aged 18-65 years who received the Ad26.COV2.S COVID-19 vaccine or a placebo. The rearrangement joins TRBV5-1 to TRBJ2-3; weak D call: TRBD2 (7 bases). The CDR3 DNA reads TGCGCCAGCAGCTTTACCACCGGGGGGCCTAAAGATACGCAGTATTTT. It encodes CASSFTTGGPKDTQYF.